The 3 T cell receptor beta chains in this list originate from one sample, sequenced in a study of cytomegalovirus exposure and HLA in healthy donors. The PCR made use of 60 Vbeta and 13 Jbeta primers. Assay: immunoSEQ multiplex PCR; the TCRdb copy retains only in-frame clones and omits some. Counted here are about 150,000 clones, over 75% occurring once; the ten biggest clones make up roughly 1.4%. Sequencing input: PBMCs. The receptors come from a man aged 50-60 years in good health and CMV-seropositive.

This clone has a handful of counts. The CDR3 is CASRPGTGAYNEQFF. As DNA, the CDR3 is TGCGCCAGCAGACCCGGGACAGGGGCCTACAATGAGCAGTTCTTC. The V and J genes are TRBV5-1 and TRBJ2-1; 10 bases line up with TRBD1. CDR1 is SGHRS and CDR2 is YFSETQ in the germline V gene. The J segment lost 2 bases and the V segment lost 5 bases, leaving 4 bases of the junction unmatched. The length of the CDR3 is 15 residues.

The V and J genes are TRBV9 and TRBJ2-5; 11 bases agree with TRBD2. This CDR3 has 15 residues. V was clipped by 3 bases and J by 5 bases; unmatched bases: 6. Germline V gene lookup returns CDR1 SGDLS and CDR2 YYNGEE. The CDR3: CASSETSGSFETQYF. The CDR3, as DNA: TGTGCCAGCAGCGAAACTAGCGGGAGCTTCGAGACCCAGTACTTC.

This clone came up a few times. This chain uses TRBV9 with TRBJ2-7, with D uncertain. From germline, CDR1 is SGDLS and CDR2 YYNGEE. This CDR3 has 15 amino acids. The V and J ends lost 9 bases and 2 bases respectively, with 21 bases between them. The CDR3 is CAKPRPEPPPYEQYF. In DNA, the CDR3 is TGTGCCAAGCCTAGGCCAGAGCCCCCCCCCTACGAGCAGTACTTC.